This entry lists 28 T cell receptor beta chains sequenced from one sample in a study of CD8+CD57+ T cells in acquired aplastic anemia. The template for TCR beta VDJ and CDR3 sequence profiling was genomic DNA. TCRdb passed the reads through MiXCR, listing each CDR3 protein once. The table records 80,000 or so distinct CDR3 sequences, approximately 46% of them present only once. Sequenced: sorted CD4+, CD8+, or CD8+CD57+ T cells (not recorded which) from PBMCs. These receptors were obtained from a human donor in good health, serving as a control.

Only a few counts were recorded for this clonotype. A much larger clone lies a single base off, so this may be a read error. The final CDR3 position lacks the conserved phenylalanine or tryptophan, pointing to a likely read error. This rearrangement joins TRBV9 to TRBJ2-7; D possibly corresponds to TRBD2 (6 bases). Germline CDR1 and CDR2: SGDLS and YYNGEE. The CDR3 runs to 16 residues. The germline V and J ends were trimmed by 1 base and 5 bases, with 19 bases remaining between them. In nucleotides, the CDR3 is TGTGCCAGCAGCGTAATGGGGCTGGAGGGGTCCCACGAGCAGTACTCC. Its translation: CASSVMGLEGSHEQYS.

The rearrangement links TRBV2 to TRBJ2-5; 11 nucleotides agree with TRBD2. This CDR3 contains 14 residues. The germline CDR1 and CDR2 sequences are SNHLY and FYNNEI. Trimming removed 7 bases from V and 4 bases from J; junction bases left unmatched: 5. The CDR3 bases are TGTGCCAGCAAGGGGACTAGCGGAAGAGAGACCCAGTACTTC. It translates to CASKGTSGRETQYF.

This chain uses TRBV20-1 with TRBJ1-2; 7 positions agree with TRBD1. In germline, CDR1 is DFQATT, CDR2 SNEGSKA (reference sequence). Trimming cost V 4 bases and J 5 bases; bases outside gene matches: 10. This CDR3 region has 14 residues. The CDR3 region has the DNA TGCAGTGCTACCTACAGGGGCCGCGGGTATGGCTACACCTTC. Protein: CSATYRGRGYGYTF.

The table lists this clonotype with many counts. The rearrangement links TRBV14 to TRBJ2-5; TRBD2 matches at 9 bases. Germline V gene sequence: CDR1 SGHDN, CDR2 FVKESK. The CDR3 contains 15 residues. V lost 1 base, J lost 5 bases, and 5 bases stayed unmatched. Here the CDR3 DNA reads TGTGCCAGCAGCCAAGTACCTAGCGGGATTGAGACCCAGTACTTC. It is translated as CASSQVPSGIETQYF.

The chain is built from TRBV18 and TRBJ2-5, with D perhaps TRBD1 or TRBD2 (5 bases each). The germline V gene encodes CDR1 KGHSH and CDR2 LQKENI. The V and J ends lost 1 base and 1 base respectively, with 16 bases between them. The CDR3 loop spans 17 amino acids. CDR3: CASSPQRRPGPQETQYF. The CDR3 coding sequence is TGTGCCAGCTCACCACAGCGTCGACCGGGACCCCAAGAGACCCAGTACTTC.

This clonotype occurred many times. The V and J genes are TRBV6-5 and TRBJ1-6; 10 nucleotides line up with TRBD1. The CDR3 covers 15 residues. V shed 2 bases, J shed 6 bases, and the junction held 1 base outside the gene matches. Germline V gives CDR1 MNHEY, CDR2 SVGAGI. The CDR3, as DNA: TGTGCCAGCAGTTACGGGACAGGGGTTAATTCACCCCTCCACTTT. Translating gives CASSYGTGVNSPLHF.

This clonotype was detected many times. This sequence joins TRBV30 and TRBJ1-2, with a tentative D call TRBD1 (5 bases). CDR3 length: 12 amino acids. V was trimmed by 0 bases and J by 8 bases, leaving 10 bases between them. The germline gives CDR1 GTSNPN, CDR2 SVGIG (reference sequence). This CDR3 reads CAWSVGPRGYTF. CDR3 bases: TGTGCCTGGAGTGTGGGGCCTCGGGGCTACACCTTC.

The chain uses TRBV29-1 and TRBJ2-3; D remains ambiguous. The ends were cut back, 7 bases at V and 0 bases at J, with 8 bases in the middle. There are 12 residues in the CDR3. Per the germline V gene, CDR1 is SQVTM and CDR2 is ANQGSEA. The CDR3 sequence is CSGMDSTDTQYF. CDR3 in DNA: TGCAGCGGTATGGACAGCACAGATACGCAGTATTTT.

This clonotype was seen repeatedly, ten times or more. The chain links TRBV4-1 to TRBJ1-6; D may be TRBD1 (6 bases). CDR1 MGHRA and CDR2 YSYEKL come from the germline V gene. CDR3 size: 16 residues. V was shortened by 0 bases and J by 9 bases, with 15 bases between the two germline ends. The CDR3 coding sequence is TGCGCCAGCAGCCAAGAAGGGGTCGGGGGCATTTCACCCCTCCACTTT. As protein: CASSQEGVGGISPLHF.

This clonotype was observed a handful of times. Just one base apart from a much larger clone, this may be a read error. This chain connects TRBV5-1 to TRBJ2-7; 7 nucleotides agree with TRBD1. The CDR3 spans 16 residues. V lost 2 bases to trimming and J lost 1 base; unmatched junction nucleotides: 9. Germline values: CDR1 SGHRS, CDR2 YFSETQ. CDR3 sequence reads: CASSLYRGEVSYEQYF. In nucleotides, the CDR3 is TGCGCCAGCAGCTTATACAGGGGCGAGGTATCCTACGAGCAGTACTTC.

With respect to this clonotype: A much larger clone lies one base from this, so it may be a read error. J is TRBJ1-2 and V is TRBV9, with TRBD1 identical over 10 bases. Germline CDR1 reads SGDLS; CDR2 reads YYNGEE. The CDR3 is 15 residues long. The CDR3 reads CASSAPGQGNYGHTF. The CDR3 region has the DNA TGTGCCAGCAGCGCTCCGGGACAGGGGAACTATGGCCACACCTTC.

This rearrangement joins TRBV24-1 to TRBJ2-3; the match to TRBD1 covers 7 bases. Germline CDR1 reads KGHDR; CDR2 reads SFDVKD. The CDR3 contains 16 residues. Trimming removed 3 bases from V and 0 bases from J; junction bases left unmatched: 5. CDR3 residues: CATSDPDRASTDTQYF. Here the CDR3 DNA reads TGTGCCACCAGTGATCCTGACAGGGCTAGCACAGATACGCAGTATTTT.

The J gene is TRBJ1-1, the V gene TRBV20-1; D remains ambiguous. The CDR3 loop spans 14 amino acids. CDR1 and CDR2 from the germline V gene are DFQATT and SNEGSKA (reference sequence). V shed 5 bases and J shed 1 base, with 14 bases lying between them. The CDR3 sequence is CSALLQTENTEAFF. CDR3 bases: TGCAGTGCTCTACTCCAGACGGAGAACACTGAAGCTTTCTTT.

This clonotype was picked up a small number of times. The chain recombines TRBV7-9 with TRBJ2-7; maybe TRBD1 (5 bases). V gave up 7 bases and J gave up 1 base, with 11 bases separating them. From germline, CDR1 is SEHNR and CDR2 FQNEAQ (reference sequence). The CDR3 totals 13 residues. The CDR3 DNA reads as TGTGCCAGCAAGGTGAGACAGTCCTACGAGCAGTACTTC. It translates to CASKVRQSYEQYF.

This clonotype was observed at least ten times. The rearrangement uses TRBV9 and TRBJ2-7, with D possibly being TRBD2 (6 bases). From germline, CDR1 is SGDLS and CDR2 YYNGEE. V was shortened by 1 base and J by 5 bases, with 19 bases between the two germline ends. The CDR3 runs 16 residues. Here the CDR3 reads CASSVMGLEGSHEQYF. In DNA, the CDR3 is TGTGCCAGCAGCGTAATGGGGCTGGAGGGGTCCCACGAGCAGTACTTC.

This clonotype was recorded at least ten times. The V and J genes are TRBV11-2 and TRBJ2-3, with unresolved D. CDR1 SGHAT and CDR2 FQNNGV come from the germline V gene. The CDR3 loop spans 17 amino acids. Trimming removed 1 base from V and 2 bases from J, with 16 bases in between. The CDR3 protein is CASSLGVRPKSTDTQYF. The CDR3 nucleotides read TGTGCCAGCAGCTTAGGGGTCAGGCCGAAGTCCACAGATACGCAGTATTTT.

The gene calls are TRBV4-1 and TRBJ1-2, with D perhaps TRBD1 (5 bases). This CDR3 is built from 16 residues. Germline V lookup: CDR1 MGHRA, CDR2 YSYEKL. The germline V and J ends were trimmed by 0 bases and 4 bases, with 15 bases remaining between them. This chain's CDR3 is CASSQDQDSLGYGYTF. The CDR3, as DNA: TGCGCCAGCAGCCAAGATCAAGACAGCCTGGGCTATGGCTACACCTTC.

This clonotype has ten or more counts. The V and J genes are TRBV10-1 and TRBJ2-7; 7 bases agree with TRBD2. The germline gives CDR1 WNHNN, CDR2 SYGVQD (reference sequence). The CDR3 loop spans 18 amino acids. V dropped 0 bases and J dropped 0; count of bases not matched to a gene: 11. The CDR3 coding sequence is TGCGCCAGCAGTGAGTCGACGGAAACCCTAGCGGACTCCTACGAGCAGTACTTC. This codes for CASSESTETLADSYEQYF.

This clonotype was recorded at least ten times. This chain uses TRBV12-3 or TRBV12-4 with TRBJ2-3, with a tentative D call TRBD1 (5 bases). The CDR3 covers 15 residues. V lost 11 bases to trimming and J lost 0 bases, with 18 bases between them. The CDR3 DNA is TGTGCCTGCCAGGGTTGGGGCGACAGCACAGATACGCAGTATTTT. Protein sequence: CACQGWGDSTDTQYF.

The chain recombines TRBV29-1 with TRBJ2-7, with 10 bases aligning to TRBD1. The ends lost 5 bases at V and 3 bases at J; junction bases unmatched: 4. Germline V gives CDR1 SQVTM, CDR2 ANQGSEA. The CDR3 contains 13 residues. CDR3 DNA sequence: TGCAGCGTTCAGGGACAGGGGTTCTACGAGCAGTACTTC. Translation: CSVQGQGFYEQYF.

This rearrangement joins TRBV14 to TRBJ2-5, with D hard to call. V was trimmed by 4 bases and J by 6 bases, leaving 18 bases between them. The CDR3 runs 15 residues. From germline, CDR1 is SGHDN and CDR2 FVKESK. The CDR3: CASSLPGLGGQTQYF. The CDR3 coding sequence is TGTGCCAGCAGCCTACCTGGGCTGGGTGGGCAGACCCAGTACTTC.

The chain joins TRBV20-1 to TRBJ1-4; 8 bases are a match to TRBD1. Germline V gene data show CDR1 as DFQATT and CDR2 as SNEGSKA (reference sequence). J lost 7 bases, V lost 0 bases, and 7 bases had no gene match. CDR3 size: 15 residues. The CDR3 protein is CSAREGTGGSEKLFF. In nucleotides, the CDR3 is TGCAGTGCTAGAGAGGGAACAGGGGGGAGTGAAAAACTGTTTTTT.

This rearrangement joins TRBV15 to TRBJ2-1; 7 bases agree with TRBD1. The germline gives CDR1 LNHNV, CDR2 YYDKDF (reference sequence). J was trimmed by 6 bases and V by 9 bases; bases with no gene match: 8. The CDR3 runs 13 residues. CDR3 amino acids: CATSPDRANEQFF. The CDR3 nucleotides read TGTGCCACGAGCCCTGACAGGGCCAATGAGCAGTTCTTC.

Notes on this clonotype: The CDR3 carries no conserved terminal phenylalanine or tryptophan, so it likely arises from a read error. This chain links TRBV9 with TRBJ2-7; 10 bases align to TRBD1. This CDR3 has 15 amino acids. Unmatched junction bases numbered 10, after V lost 4 bases and J lost 6 bases. CDR1 is SGDLS and CDR2 is YYNGEE in the germline V gene. CDR3 region: CASSQTQGTGAEQYS. In DNA form, the CDR3 reads TGTGCCAGCAGCCAAACCCAGGGGACAGGGGCCGAGCAGTACTCC.

This clonotype appeared a few times. V gene TRBV20-1 combines with J gene TRBJ1-3; possibly TRBD1 for D (5 bases). The germline V gene has CDR1 DFQATT and CDR2 SNEGSKA (reference sequence). CDR3 size: 15 residues. V gave up 6 bases and J gave up 0 bases, with 15 bases separating them. Here the CDR3 reads CSARAGDHSGNTIYF. Written as DNA, the CDR3 is TGCAGTGCCCGGGCGGGGGACCACTCTGGAAACACCATATATTTT.

The rearrangement joins TRBV25-1 to TRBJ1-1, with D possibly being TRBD1 (6 bases). Germline V gene sequence: CDR1 MGHDK, CDR2 SYGVNS. The germline V and J ends were trimmed by 5 bases and 5 bases, with 18 bases remaining between them. The CDR3 extends over 15 amino acids. The chain's CDR3 is CASSIPVRGGTEAFF. The CDR3 DNA is TGTGCCAGCAGTATCCCAGTTCGAGGGGGAACTGAAGCTTTCTTT.

On this clonotype itself: A much larger clone sits a single nucleotide away, making a read error possible. The chain carries TRBV20-1 and TRBJ2-3; 9 bases are shared with TRBD1. CDR1 DFQATT and CDR2 SNEGSKA come from the germline V gene (reference sequence). V trimming: 1 base; J trimming: 3 bases; junction bases outside the gene matches: 5. The CDR3 runs to 15 residues. The CDR3 DNA reads as TGCAGTGCTAGAGGCCCGGACAGGGGAACAGATACGCAGTATTTT. Encoded protein: CSARGPDRGTDTQYF.

In its sample, this clonotype was seen many times. The rearrangement uses TRBV11-2 and TRBJ1-1; 12 bases are shared with TRBD1. The CDR3 spans 21 residues. V shed 3 bases, J shed 4 bases, and the junction held 21 bases outside the gene matches. Looked up from germline, CDR1 is SGHAT and CDR2 is FQNNGV. Written as DNA, the CDR3 is TGTGCCAGCAGCTTTCTTGTCTGGAAGCCGGGACAGGGGGCGATGGGCACTGAAGCTTTCTTT. Encoded protein: CASSFLVWKPGQGAMGTEAFF.